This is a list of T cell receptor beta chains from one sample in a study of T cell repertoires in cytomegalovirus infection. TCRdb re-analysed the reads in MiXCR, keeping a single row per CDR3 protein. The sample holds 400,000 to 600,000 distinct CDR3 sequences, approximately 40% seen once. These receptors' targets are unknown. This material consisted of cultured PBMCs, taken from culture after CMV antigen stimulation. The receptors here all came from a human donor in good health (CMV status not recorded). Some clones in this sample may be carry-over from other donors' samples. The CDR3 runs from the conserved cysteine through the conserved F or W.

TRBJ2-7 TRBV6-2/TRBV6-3 CASSWSGLEQYF
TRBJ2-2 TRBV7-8 CASSLGRSGTGELFF
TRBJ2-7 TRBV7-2 CASSPLPGVPYEQYF
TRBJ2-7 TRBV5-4 CASSLSAFSYEQYF
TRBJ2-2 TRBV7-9 CASSFGTGGASPGELFF
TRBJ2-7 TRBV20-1 CSARNREPGETGSWYEQYF
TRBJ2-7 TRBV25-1 CASSLIGTSGTYEQYF
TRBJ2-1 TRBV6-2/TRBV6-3 CASSTLGPYNEQFF
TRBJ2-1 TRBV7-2 CASSLLGGGSEQFF
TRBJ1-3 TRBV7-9 CASSLPNRVGNTIYF
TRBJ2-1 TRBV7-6 CASSSMSGRAHNEQFF
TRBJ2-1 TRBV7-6 CASSLGGQGREQFF
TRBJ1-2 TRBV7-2 CASSLSIPYGYTF
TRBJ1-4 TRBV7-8 CASSLALGVGEKLFF
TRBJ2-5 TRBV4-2 CAGPGVRLAGGCLETQYF
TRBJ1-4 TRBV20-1 CSAPPQGTTNEKLFF
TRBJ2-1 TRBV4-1 CASSQVRDSYNEQFF
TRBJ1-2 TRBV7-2 CASSLASGLKNGYTF
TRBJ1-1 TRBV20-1 CSARLLGILNTEAFF
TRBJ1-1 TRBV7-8 CASSLDRMNTEAFF
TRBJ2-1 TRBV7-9 CASSLRGLAHEQFF
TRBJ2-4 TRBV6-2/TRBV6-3 CASSWVAKNIQYF
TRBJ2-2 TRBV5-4 CASSPIGGELFF
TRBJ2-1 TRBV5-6 CASSLSLAGGNNEQFF
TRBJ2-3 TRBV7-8 CASSPEQGRVDTQYF
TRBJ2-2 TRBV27 CASSFLDGTGELFF
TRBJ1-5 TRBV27 CASSLMFGRYGNQPQHF
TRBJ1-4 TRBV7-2 CASSISGTGNEKLFF
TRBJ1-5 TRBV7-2 CASSERGGQPQHF
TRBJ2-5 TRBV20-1 CSASYGDGKTQYF
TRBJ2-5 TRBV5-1 CASARGGGDETQYF
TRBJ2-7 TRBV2 CASSERRVSGYEQYF
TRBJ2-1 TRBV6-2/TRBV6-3 CASSLYRGYSANEQFF
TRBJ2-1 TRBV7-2 CASSLGSAGLYNEQFF
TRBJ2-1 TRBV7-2 CASSLSSYNEQFF
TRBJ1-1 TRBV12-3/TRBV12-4 CASTPSGRGSEAFF
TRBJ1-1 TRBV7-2 CASSWGQGYTEAFF
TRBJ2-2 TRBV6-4 CASSQHPPPTGELFF
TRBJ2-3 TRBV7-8 CASTSGLAGDTQYF
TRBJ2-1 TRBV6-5 CASSYSKRWDVLLRSSYNEQFF
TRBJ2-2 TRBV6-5 CASSDRGRNTGELFF